What follows describes a single TCR beta chain. This clonotype has more than one count but fewer than ten. Its antigen target is currently unknown. Base-call qualities are not available, and no considerably larger clone is one nucleotide away. The sample belongs to a study of response to subunit inactivated influenza vaccine (dated by TCRdb to the late 2010s). With respect to the entire study: Deep quantitative profiling of the T cell receptor repertoire was used in the study to follow responses to a trivalent subunit inactivated influenza vaccine.

Library preparation used RT-PCR. Sequencing relied on an Illumina HiSeq 2500. The public reads were run again by TCRdb, first through fastp at Q25 and then through MiXCR, and only productive beta chains were kept. Rows are unified per CDR3 protein, each entry keeping the most common DNA and genes. The sample includes hundreds of thousands of distinct CDR3 sequences, with roughly 14% observed a single time. In total, the top ten clones hold around a tenth of the sample. Per the germline V gene, LGHNA is the CDR1 and YSLEER is the CDR2. V lost 1 base and J lost 0 bases; the stretch between them is 8 bases long. The CDR3 contains 15 residues, cysteine and phenylalanine counted. Only the CDR3 DNA stays, 45 bases, in frame from base 1. The research as a whole found: It was suggested by the authors that each seasonal influenza vaccination may recruit only a limited number of new T cells.

This material consisted of PBMCs from blood, taken less than 13 days after vaccination. The sequence is built from TRBV4-3 and TRBJ2-3, with the D gene uncertain. The sequence derives from a man aged 45-65 years who received an inactivated influenza vaccine. Donor details come from another sample of the same person, matched by shared clones. The sequence in DNA is TGCGCCAGCAGCCAAGTCGCTTATAGCACAGATACGCAGTATTTT. This translates into CASSQVAYSTDTQYF.